A selection of T cell receptor beta chains follows, all from one sample in a study of technical replicates of blood from a handful of donors. The assay was immunoSEQ multiplex PCR, and TCRdb's table has in-frame clones only and misses some. In the table there are roughly 97,000 clones, around 96% of which are singletons. Sequencing was performed on T cells isolated from PBMCs. Receptor source: a human donor in good health. CDR3s include the opening cysteine and the closing phenylalanine or tryptophan. D genes are given only for firm matches. Expanded clones get a size class; other rows say once, few or many, or leave the size out.

D gene: .; clone size: once; J gene: TRBJ2-7; V gene: TRBV27; CDR3 protein: CASSLGGNSYEQYF; CDR3 DNA: TGTGCCAGCAGTTTAGGAGGAAATAGCTACGAGCAGTACTTC
D gene: TRBD2; clone size: .; J gene: TRBJ2-3; V gene: TRBV5-4; CDR3 protein: CASSLGSSGGDTQYF; CDR3 DNA: TGTGCCAGCAGCTTGGGGTCTAGCGGGGGAGATACGCAGTATTTT
D gene: TRBD2; clone size: .; J gene: TRBJ2-1; V gene: TRBV30; CDR3 protein: CAWSEGAGGNYNEQFF; CDR3 DNA: TGTGCCTGGAGTGAAGGGGCGGGAGGTAACTACAATGAGCAGTTCTTC
D gene: TRBD2; clone size: .; J gene: TRBJ2-7; V gene: TRBV13; CDR3 protein: CASSAGTSVYEQYF; CDR3 DNA: TGTGCCAGCAGCGCAGGGACTAGCGTCTACGAGCAGTACTTC
D gene: .; clone size: .; J gene: TRBJ2-3; V gene: TRBV6-5; CDR3 protein: CASSYSTSTDTQYF; CDR3 DNA: TGTGCCAGCAGTTACTCGACTAGCACAGATACGCAGTATTTT
D gene: TRBD2; clone size: .; J gene: TRBJ2-7; V gene: TRBV11-2; CDR3 protein: CASSLLAGGSAYEQYF; CDR3 DNA: TGTGCCAGCAGCTTACTAGCGGGAGGGTCCGCCTACGAGCAGTACTTC
D gene: .; clone size: .; J gene: TRBJ2-4; V gene: TRBV19; CDR3 protein: CASSMIGVAKNIQYF; CDR3 DNA: TGTGCCAGTAGTATGATAGGAGTAGCCAAAAACATTCAGTACTTC
D gene: .; clone size: .; J gene: TRBJ2-3; V gene: TRBV6-1; CDR3 protein: CASSPWLTDTQYF; CDR3 DNA: TGTGCCAGCAGTCCTTGGCTCACAGATACGCAGTATTTT
D gene: .; clone size: .; J gene: TRBJ1-5; V gene: TRBV27; CDR3 protein: CASSERQGNQPQHF; CDR3 DNA: TGTGCCAGCAGTGAACGACAGGGCAATCAGCCCCAGCATTTT
D gene: TRBD1; clone size: .; J gene: TRBJ1-1; V gene: TRBV28; CDR3 protein: CASSETGLWSLLNTEAFF; CDR3 DNA: TGTGCCAGCAGTGAGACAGGGCTTTGGTCCTTATTGAACACTGAAGCTTTCTTT
D gene: TRBD1; clone size: once; J gene: TRBJ1-4; V gene: TRBV5-1; CDR3 protein: CASSLASQGAEEKLFF; CDR3 DNA: TGCGCCAGCAGCTTGGCCAGTCAGGGGGCTGAGGAAAAACTGTTTTTT
D gene: .; clone size: .; J gene: TRBJ1-2; V gene: TRBV6-5; CDR3 protein: CASSLPAGYGYTF; CDR3 DNA: TGTGCCAGCAGTCTTCCCGCCGGCTATGGCTACACCTTC
D gene: TRBD2; clone size: few; J gene: TRBJ2-7; V gene: TRBV6-5; CDR3 protein: CASRGLAGGYYEQYF; CDR3 DNA: TGTGCCAGCAGGGGACTAGCGGGAGGTTACTACGAGCAGTACTTC
D gene: TRBD2; clone size: .; J gene: TRBJ2-1; V gene: TRBV11-3; CDR3 protein: CASSSGTSLLYEQFF; CDR3 DNA: TGTGCCAGCAGCTCCGGGACTAGTCTACTCTATGAGCAGTTCTTC
D gene: TRBD1; clone size: .; J gene: TRBJ2-3; V gene: TRBV9; CDR3 protein: CASSSGQVSTDTQYF; CDR3 DNA: TGTGCCAGCAGCTCCGGACAGGTCAGCACAGATACGCAGTATTTT
D gene: TRBD2; clone size: .; J gene: TRBJ2-3; V gene: TRBV6-5; CDR3 protein: CASSNLAGGPNTQYF; CDR3 DNA: TGTGCCAGCAGTAACCTAGCGGGAGGGCCGAATACGCAGTATTTT